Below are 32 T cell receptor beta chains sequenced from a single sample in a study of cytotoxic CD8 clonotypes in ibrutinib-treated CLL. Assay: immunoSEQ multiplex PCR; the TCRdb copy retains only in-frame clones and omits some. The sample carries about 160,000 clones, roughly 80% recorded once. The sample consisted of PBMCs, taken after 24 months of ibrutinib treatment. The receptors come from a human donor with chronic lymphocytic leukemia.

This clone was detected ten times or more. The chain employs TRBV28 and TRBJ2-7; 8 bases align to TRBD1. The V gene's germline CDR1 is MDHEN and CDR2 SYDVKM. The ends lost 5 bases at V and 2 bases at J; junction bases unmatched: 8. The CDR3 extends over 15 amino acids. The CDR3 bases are TGTGCCAGCAGTCCGACAGGGGCCGGGACCTACGAGCAGTACTTC. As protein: CASSPTGAGTYEQYF.

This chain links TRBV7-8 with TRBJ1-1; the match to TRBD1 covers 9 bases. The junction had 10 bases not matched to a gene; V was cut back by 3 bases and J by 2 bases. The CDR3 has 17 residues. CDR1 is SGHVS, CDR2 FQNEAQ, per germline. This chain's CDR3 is CASSFRIKTGGNTEAFF. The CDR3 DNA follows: TGTGCCAGCAGCTTTCGGATCAAGACAGGGGGAAACACTGAAGCTTTCTTT.

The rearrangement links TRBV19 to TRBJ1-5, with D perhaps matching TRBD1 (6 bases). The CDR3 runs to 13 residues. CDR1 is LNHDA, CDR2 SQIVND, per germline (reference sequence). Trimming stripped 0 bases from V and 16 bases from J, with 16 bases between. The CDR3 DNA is TGTGCCAGTAGTATAGATCGGGGGGACACTTCTCATTTT. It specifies CASSIDRGDTSHF.

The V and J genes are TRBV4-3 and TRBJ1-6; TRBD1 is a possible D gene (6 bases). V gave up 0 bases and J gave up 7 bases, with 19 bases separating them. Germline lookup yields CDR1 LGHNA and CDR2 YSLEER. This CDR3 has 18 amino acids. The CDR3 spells CASSQEAGAWGPNSPLHF. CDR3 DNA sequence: TGCGCCAGCAGCCAAGAGGCGGGGGCGTGGGGGCCCAATTCACCCCTCCACTTT.

DNA for the CDR3: TGTGCCAGCAGGGAACGCGGGCCAGATACGCAGTATTTT. It codes for CASRERGPDTQYF. The V and J genes are TRBV6-1 and TRBJ2-3, with D possibly matching TRBD2 (5 bases). The CDR3 length is 13 residues. Germline V CDR1 and CDR2: MNHNS, SASEGT. The V end lost 6 bases, the J end lost 4 bases, and 11 bases lay between the germline ends.

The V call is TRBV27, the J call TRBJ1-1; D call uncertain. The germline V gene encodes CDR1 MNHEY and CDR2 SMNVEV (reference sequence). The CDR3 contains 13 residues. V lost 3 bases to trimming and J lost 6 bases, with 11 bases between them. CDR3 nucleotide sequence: TGTGCCAGCAGTTTCCGAATGAGATCTGAAGCTTTCTTT. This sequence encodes CASSFRMRSEAFF.

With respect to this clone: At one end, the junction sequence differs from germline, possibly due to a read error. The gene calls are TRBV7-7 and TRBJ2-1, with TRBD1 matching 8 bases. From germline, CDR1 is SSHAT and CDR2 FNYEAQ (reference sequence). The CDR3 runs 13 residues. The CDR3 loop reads CASTPQGANEQFF. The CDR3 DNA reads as TGTGCTAGCACCCCCCAGGGGGCAAATGAGCAGTTCTTC. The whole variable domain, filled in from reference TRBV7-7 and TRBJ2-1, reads GAGVSQSPRYKVTKRGQDVTLRCDPISSHATLYWYQQALGQGPEFLTYFNYEAQPDKSGLPSDRFSAERPEGSISTLTIQRTEQRDSAMYRCASTPQGANEQFFGPGTRLTVL.

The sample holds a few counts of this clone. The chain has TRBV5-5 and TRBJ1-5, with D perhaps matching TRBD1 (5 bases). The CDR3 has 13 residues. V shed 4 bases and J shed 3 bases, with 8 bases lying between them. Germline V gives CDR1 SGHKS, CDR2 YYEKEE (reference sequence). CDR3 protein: CASSRDPNQPQHF. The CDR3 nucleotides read TGTGCCAGCAGCCGGGACCCCAATCAGCCCCAGCATTTT.

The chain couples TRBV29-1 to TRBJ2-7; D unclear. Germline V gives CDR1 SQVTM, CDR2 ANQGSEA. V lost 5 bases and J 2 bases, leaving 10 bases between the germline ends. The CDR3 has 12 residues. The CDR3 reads CSVSERTYEQYF. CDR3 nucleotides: TGCAGCGTTTCCGAGAGAACCTACGAGCAGTACTTC.

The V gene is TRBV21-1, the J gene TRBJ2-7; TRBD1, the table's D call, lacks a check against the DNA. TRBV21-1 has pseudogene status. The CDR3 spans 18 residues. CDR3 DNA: TGTGCCAGCAGCAAAGCAGGACAGCCCGAACCAAACGCCTACGAGCAGTACTTC. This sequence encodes CASSKAGQPEPNAYEQYF.

Here the CDR3 DNA reads TGTGCCTGGAATAGGGGGGATGGCTACACCTTC. Protein product: CAWNRGDGYTF. The chain carries TRBV30 and TRBJ1-2, with D maybe TRBD1 (6 bases). CDR3 length equals 11 residues. CDR1 is GTSNPN and CDR2 is SVGIG in the germline V gene (reference sequence). The V end lost 4 bases, the J end lost 6 bases, and 9 bases lay between the germline ends.

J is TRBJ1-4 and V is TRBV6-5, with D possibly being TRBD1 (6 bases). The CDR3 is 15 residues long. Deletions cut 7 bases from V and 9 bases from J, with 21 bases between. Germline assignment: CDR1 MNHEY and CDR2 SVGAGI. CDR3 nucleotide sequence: TGTGCCAGCACCCGCGGGGGGGGCTTTGAGAAAAAACTGTTTTTT. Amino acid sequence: CASTRGGGFEKKLFF.

CDR3 DNA: TGTGCCAGTAGTATAGTGACAGGGGGCACTGAAGCTTTCTTT. Translating it yields CASSIVTGGTEAFF. The chain is built from TRBV19 and TRBJ1-1, with 9 bases lining up with TRBD1. The CDR3 sequence is 14 residues long. V lost 1 base and J lost 4; bases outside the gene matches: 1. Looked up from germline, CDR1 is LNHDA and CDR2 is SQIVND (reference sequence).

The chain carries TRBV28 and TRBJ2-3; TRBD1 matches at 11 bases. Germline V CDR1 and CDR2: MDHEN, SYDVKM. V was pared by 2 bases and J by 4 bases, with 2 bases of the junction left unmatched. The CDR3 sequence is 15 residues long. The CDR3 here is CASSLRTGGADTQYF. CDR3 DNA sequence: TGTGCCAGCAGTTTAAGGACAGGGGGCGCAGATACGCAGTATTTT.

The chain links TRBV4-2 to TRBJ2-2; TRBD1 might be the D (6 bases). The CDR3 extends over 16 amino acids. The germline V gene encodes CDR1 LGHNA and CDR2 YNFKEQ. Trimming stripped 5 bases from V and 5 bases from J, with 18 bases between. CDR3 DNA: TGTGCCAGCAGCTTGAGGCCAGGGGCCTTTACCGGGGAGCTGTTTTTT. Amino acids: CASSLRPGAFTGELFF.

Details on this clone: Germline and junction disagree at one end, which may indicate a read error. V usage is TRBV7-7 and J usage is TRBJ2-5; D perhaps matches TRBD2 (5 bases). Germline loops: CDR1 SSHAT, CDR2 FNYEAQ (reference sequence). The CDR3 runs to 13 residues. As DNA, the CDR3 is TGTGCTAGCAGCTTAACCCCGGGGGAGACCCAGTACTTC. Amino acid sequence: CASSLTPGETQYF.

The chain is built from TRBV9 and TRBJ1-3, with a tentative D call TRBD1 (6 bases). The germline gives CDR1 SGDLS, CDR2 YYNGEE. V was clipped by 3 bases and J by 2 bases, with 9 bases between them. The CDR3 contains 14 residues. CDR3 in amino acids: CASSETGTGNTIYF. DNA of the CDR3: TGTGCCAGCAGCGAGACAGGTACTGGAAACACCATATATTTT.

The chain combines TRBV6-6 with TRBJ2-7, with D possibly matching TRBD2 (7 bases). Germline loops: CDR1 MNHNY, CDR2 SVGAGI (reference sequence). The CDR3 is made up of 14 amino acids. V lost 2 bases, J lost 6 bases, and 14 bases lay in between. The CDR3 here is CASSYDSGGGEQYF. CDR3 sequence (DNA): TGTGCCAGCAGTTACGATTCGGGGGGCGGCGAGCAGTACTTC.

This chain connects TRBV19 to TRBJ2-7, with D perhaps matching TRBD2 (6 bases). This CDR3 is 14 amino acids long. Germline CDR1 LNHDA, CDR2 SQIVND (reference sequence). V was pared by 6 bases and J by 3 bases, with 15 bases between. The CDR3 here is CASSFGGASYEQYF. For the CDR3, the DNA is TGTGCCAGTAGCTTTGGCGGGGCGAGCTACGAGCAGTACTTC.

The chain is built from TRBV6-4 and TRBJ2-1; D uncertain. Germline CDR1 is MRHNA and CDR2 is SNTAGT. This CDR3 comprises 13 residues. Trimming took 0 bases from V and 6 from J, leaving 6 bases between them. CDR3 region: CASSDSFGNEQFF. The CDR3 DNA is TGTGCCAGCAGTGACTCCTTCGGCAATGAGCAGTTCTTC.

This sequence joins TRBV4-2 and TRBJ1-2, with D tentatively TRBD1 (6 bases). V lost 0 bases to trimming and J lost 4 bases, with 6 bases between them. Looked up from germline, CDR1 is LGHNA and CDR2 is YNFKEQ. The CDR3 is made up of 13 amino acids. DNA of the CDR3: TGTGCCAGCAGCCAAGAAGGGGGCTATGGCTACACCTTC. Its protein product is CASSQEGGYGYTF.

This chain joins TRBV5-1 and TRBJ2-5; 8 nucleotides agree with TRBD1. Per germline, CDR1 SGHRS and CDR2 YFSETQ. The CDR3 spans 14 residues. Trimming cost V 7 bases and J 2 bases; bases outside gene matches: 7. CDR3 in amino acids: CASRPDRGQETQYF. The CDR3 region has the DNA TGCGCCAGCCGCCCCGACAGGGGACAAGAGACCCAGTACTTC.

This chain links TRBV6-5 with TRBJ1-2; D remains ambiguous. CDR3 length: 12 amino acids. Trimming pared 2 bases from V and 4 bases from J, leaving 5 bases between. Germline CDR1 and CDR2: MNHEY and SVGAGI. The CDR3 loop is CASSYGSYGYTF. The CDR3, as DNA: TGTGCCAGCAGTTACGGCAGCTATGGCTACACCTTC.

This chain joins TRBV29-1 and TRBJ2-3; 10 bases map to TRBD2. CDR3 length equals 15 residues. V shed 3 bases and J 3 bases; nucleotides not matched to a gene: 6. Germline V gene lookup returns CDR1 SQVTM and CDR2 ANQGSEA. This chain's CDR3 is CSVDSERGGTDTQYF. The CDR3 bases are TGCAGCGTTGATTCTGAGCGGGGGGGGACAGATACGCAGTATTTT.

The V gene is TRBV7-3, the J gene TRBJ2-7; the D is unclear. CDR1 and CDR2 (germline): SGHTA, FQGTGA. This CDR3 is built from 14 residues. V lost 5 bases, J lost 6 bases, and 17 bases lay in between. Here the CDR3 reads CASSPQSRPGEQYF. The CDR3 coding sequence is TGTGCCAGCAGCCCCCAGTCGCGCCCAGGCGAGCAGTACTTC.

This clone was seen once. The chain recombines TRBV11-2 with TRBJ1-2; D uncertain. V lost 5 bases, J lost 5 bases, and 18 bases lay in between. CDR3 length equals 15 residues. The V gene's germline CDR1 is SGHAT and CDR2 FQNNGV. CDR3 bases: TGTGCCAGCAGCCCCCTAAGTGGATGGGCGTATGGCTACACCTTC. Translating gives CASSPLSGWAYGYTF.

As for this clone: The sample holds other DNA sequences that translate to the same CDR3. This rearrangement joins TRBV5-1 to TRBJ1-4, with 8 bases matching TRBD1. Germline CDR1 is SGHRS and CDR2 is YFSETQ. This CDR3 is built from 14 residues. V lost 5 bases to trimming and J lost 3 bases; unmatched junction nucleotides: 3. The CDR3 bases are TGCGCCAGCAGGCAGGGGGCCTCTAATGAAAAACTGTTTTTT. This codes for CASRQGASNEKLFF.

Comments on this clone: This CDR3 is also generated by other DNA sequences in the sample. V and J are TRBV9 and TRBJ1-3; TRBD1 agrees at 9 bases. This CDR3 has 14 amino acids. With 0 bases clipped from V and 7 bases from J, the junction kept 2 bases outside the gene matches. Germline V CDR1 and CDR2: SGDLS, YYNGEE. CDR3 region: CASSVEGTGNTIYF. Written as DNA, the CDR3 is TGTGCCAGCAGCGTAGAGGGGACAGGGAACACCATATATTTT. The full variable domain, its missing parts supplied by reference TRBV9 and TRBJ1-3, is DSGVTQTPKHLITATGQRVTLRCSPRSGDLSVYWYQQSLDQGLQFLIQYYNGEERAKGNILERFSAQQFPDLHSELNLSSLELGDSALYFCASSVEGTGNTIYFGEGSWLTVV.

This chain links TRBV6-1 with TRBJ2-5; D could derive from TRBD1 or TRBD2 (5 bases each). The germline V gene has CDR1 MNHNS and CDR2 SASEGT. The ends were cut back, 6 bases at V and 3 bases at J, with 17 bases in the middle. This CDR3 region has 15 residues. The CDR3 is CASRGTDLGKETQYF. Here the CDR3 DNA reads TGTGCCAGCAGAGGGACGGATCTTGGGAAAGAGACCCAGTACTTC.

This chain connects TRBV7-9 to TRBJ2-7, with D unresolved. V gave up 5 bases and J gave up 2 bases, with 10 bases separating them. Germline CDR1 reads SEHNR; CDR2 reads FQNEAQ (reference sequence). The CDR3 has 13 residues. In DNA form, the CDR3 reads TGTGCCAGCAGCCCAGTGGACCCCTACGAGCAGTACTTC. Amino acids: CASSPVDPYEQYF. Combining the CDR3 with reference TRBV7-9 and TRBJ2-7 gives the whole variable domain DTGVSQNPRHKITKRGQNVTFRCDPISEHNRLYWYRQTLGQGPEFLTYFQNEAQLEKSRLLSDRFSAERPKGSFSTLEIQRTEQGDSAMYLCASSPVDPYEQYFGPGTRLTVT.

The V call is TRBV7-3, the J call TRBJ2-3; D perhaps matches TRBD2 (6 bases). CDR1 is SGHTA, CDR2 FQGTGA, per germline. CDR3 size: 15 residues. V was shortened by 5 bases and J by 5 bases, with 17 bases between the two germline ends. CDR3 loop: CASSPRGDRLDTQYF. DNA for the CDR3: TGTGCCAGCAGCCCCCGCGGGGATCGGTTAGATACGCAGTATTTT.

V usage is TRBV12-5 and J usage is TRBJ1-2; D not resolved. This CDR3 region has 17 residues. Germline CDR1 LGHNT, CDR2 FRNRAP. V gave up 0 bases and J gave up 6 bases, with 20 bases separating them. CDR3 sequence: CASGLVPPGYEADGYTF. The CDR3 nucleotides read TGTGCTAGTGGTTTGGTACCGCCGGGGTACGAAGCAGATGGCTACACCTTC.